Below, 11 T cell receptor beta chains from the same sample are listed, as sequenced in a study of OX40 agonist ivuxolimab in advanced cancers. Clones were read by immunoSEQ multiplex PCR, and TCRdb kept only the in-frame ones, dropping some. The sample records 35,000 or so clones, approximately 80% being singletons. The source was CD4+ or CD8+ T cells sorted from blood, collected in a trial of the OX40 agonist ivuxolimab. Receptors were obtained from an adult with an advanced solid tumor such as melanoma, head and neck, liver or kidney cancer.

The chain has TRBV6-1 and TRBJ1-1; 10 bases are a match to TRBD1. CDR1 and CDR2 (germline): MNHNS, SASEGT. Trimming at V came to 2 bases and at J to 1 base, leaving 1 base not matched to a gene. This CDR3 has 15 amino acids. Here the CDR3 DNA reads TGTGCCAGCAGTGAATGGACAGGGGGGAACACTGAAGCTTTCTTT. Encoded protein: CASSEWTGGNTEAFF.

The rearrangement joins TRBV6-4 to TRBJ2-1; the D gene is possibly TRBD2 (6 bases). The germline V and J ends were trimmed by 6 bases and 10 bases, with 10 bases remaining between them. The germline V gene encodes CDR1 MRHNA and CDR2 SNTAGT. The CDR3 spans 11 residues. CDR3 in amino acids: CASSRGTEQFF. CDR3 bases: TGTGCCAGCAGCCGGGGGACGGAGCAGTTCTTC.

The V and J genes are TRBV9 and TRBJ2-2, with 9 bases aligning to TRBD1. Trimming cost V 0 bases and J 5 bases; bases outside gene matches: 5. CDR3 size: 16 residues. CDR1 is SGDLS and CDR2 is YYNGEE in the germline V gene. The CDR3 sequence is CASSVDFGQGTGELFF. The CDR3 DNA is TGTGCCAGCAGCGTAGATTTCGGACAGGGGACCGGGGAGCTGTTTTTT.

The rearrangement links TRBV11-2 to TRBJ2-7; D is possibly TRBD1 (5 bases). Trimming left V 1 base short and J 6 bases short, with 10 bases between. CDR3 length: 13 amino acids. CDR1 SGHAT and CDR2 FQNNGV come from the germline V gene. CDR3 in amino acids: CASSLATVSEQYF. The CDR3 bases are TGTGCCAGCAGCTTAGCGACAGTGAGCGAGCAGTACTTC.

The chain has TRBV28 and TRBJ2-7, with a weak D call TRBD1 (6 bases). Deletions cut 6 bases from V and 1 base from J, with 10 bases between. Germline V gives CDR1 MDHEN, CDR2 SYDVKM. CDR3 length: 13 amino acids. Written as DNA, the CDR3 is TGTGCCAGCAGGGAACAGGGTTCCTACGAGCAGTACTTC. It yields the protein CASREQGSYEQYF.

A few counts support this clone. The rearrangement links TRBV5-1 to TRBJ2-7; maybe TRBD2 (6 bases). V was pared by 0 bases and J by 0 bases, with 7 bases between. The CDR3 is 14 residues long. Germline loops: CDR1 SGHRS, CDR2 YFSETQ. This CDR3 reads CASSLDGGSYEQYF. The CDR3 DNA reads as TGCGCCAGCAGCTTGGACGGGGGCTCCTACGAGCAGTACTTC.

The V call is TRBV15, the J call TRBJ2-7; the match to TRBD1 covers 11 bases. Trimming took 1 base from V and 5 from J; bases not matched to a gene: 4. CDR1 and CDR2 from the germline V gene are LNHNV and YYDKDF (reference sequence). The CDR3 has 15 residues. The DNA of the CDR3 is TGTGCCACCAGCAGAGGGGGACAGGGGGTCCACGAGCAGTACTTC. It translates to CATSRGGQGVHEQYF. Looking up the rest from reference TRBV15 and TRBJ2-7 gives the full variable domain: DAMVIQNPRYQVTQFGKPVTLSCSQTLNHNVMYWYQQKSSQAPKLLFHYYDKDFNNEADTPDNFQSRRPNTSFCFLDIRSPGLGDTAMYLCATSRGGQGVHEQYFGPGTRLTVT.

The rearrangement joins TRBV2 to TRBJ1-1; a possible D gene is TRBD1 (6 bases). Trimming pared 6 bases from V and 5 bases from J, leaving 13 bases between. CDR1 SNHLY and CDR2 FYNNEI come from the germline V gene. The CDR3 contains 13 residues. The CDR3 nucleotides are TGTGCCAGCAGGGCCAGGGGTGGAACTGAAGCTTTCTTT. Amino acids: CASRARGGTEAFF.

The V call is TRBV19, the J call TRBJ2-1; 8 nucleotides agree with TRBD1. CDR1 and CDR2 (germline): LNHDA, SQIVND (reference sequence). The CDR3 is made up of 13 amino acids. J gave up 8 bases and V 4 bases, and 4 bases lay outside the gene matches. The CDR3 nucleotides are TGTGCCAGTAGTAACAGGGGGGAGTATGAGCAGTTCTTC. Translated, it gives CASSNRGEYEQFF.

This clone was seen a few times. The genes are TRBV4-3 and TRBJ2-1; maybe TRBD1 (6 bases). The CDR3 has 13 amino acids. Per the germline V gene, CDR1 is LGHNA and CDR2 is YSLEER. Trimming removed 4 bases at V and 4 bases at J, with 8 bases between. The CDR3 DNA sequence: TGCGCCAGCAGCCTGGGGGCTTACAATGAGCAGTTCTTC. This codes for CASSLGAYNEQFF.

The gene calls are TRBV19 and TRBJ2-7; D possibly corresponds to TRBD1 (5 bases). Trimming removed 3 bases from V and 5 bases from J, with 11 bases in between. CDR3 length: 13 amino acids. Germline-derived CDR1 and CDR2 are LNHDA and SQIVND (reference sequence). The CDR3 DNA follows: TGTGCCAGTAGTATTTCAGACAGAAACGAGCAGTACTTC. Translation: CASSISDRNEQYF.